Listed here is a single TCR beta chain. Antigen unknown. The ends were cut back, 3 bases at V and 3 bases at J, with 10 bases in the middle. The CDR3 contains 14 residues. From germline, CDR1 is LNHNV and CDR2 YYDKDF (reference sequence). The sample comes from a study of graft-versus-host responses after intestinal transplantation. Study-wide background: Anti-thymocyte globulin induction, then tacrolimus and steroids for about 3 years, went to all recipients. Points from the study as a whole: Allografts from individuals with graft-donor T cell macrochimerism displayed high graft-versus-host to host-versus-graft clonal ratios. Recipient marrow harbored GvH clones, some of which surfaced first in ileum or blood. Early post-transplant HvG declines tracked with peak circulating GvH clone levels.

The table came from immunoSEQ multiplex PCR; TCRdb's copy has only in-frame clones and leaves some out. The sample carries some 45,000 clones, around 90% recorded once. Specimen: PBMCs, collected 524 days after transplant. This chain links TRBV15 with TRBJ2-3, with D uncertain. The clonotype was recovered from a human patient who received an intestinal transplant, so some T cells may come from the graft donor. The CDR3 loop reads CATSRVRGTDTQYF. The CDR3 DNA reads TGTGCCACCAGCAGGGTCCGCGGAACAGATACGCAGTATTTT.